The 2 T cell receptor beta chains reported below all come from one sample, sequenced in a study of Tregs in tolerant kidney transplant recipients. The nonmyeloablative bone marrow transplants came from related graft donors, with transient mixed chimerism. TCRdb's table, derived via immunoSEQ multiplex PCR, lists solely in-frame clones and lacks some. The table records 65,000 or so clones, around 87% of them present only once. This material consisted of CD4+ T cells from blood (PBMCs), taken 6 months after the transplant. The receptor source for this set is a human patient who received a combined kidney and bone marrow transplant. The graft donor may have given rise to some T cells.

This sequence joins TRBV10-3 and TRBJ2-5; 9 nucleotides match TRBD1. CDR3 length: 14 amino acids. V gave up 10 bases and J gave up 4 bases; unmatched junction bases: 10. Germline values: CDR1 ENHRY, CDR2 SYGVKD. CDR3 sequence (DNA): TGTGCCACATTGGGACAGGGAGAAGGAGAGACCCAGTACTTC. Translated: CATLGQGEGETQYF.

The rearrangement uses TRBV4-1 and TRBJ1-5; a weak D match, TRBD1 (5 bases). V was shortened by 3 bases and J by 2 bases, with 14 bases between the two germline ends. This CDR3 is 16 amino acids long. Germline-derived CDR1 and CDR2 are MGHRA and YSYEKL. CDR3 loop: CASSHEHRQRNQPQHF. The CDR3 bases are TGCGCCAGCAGCCACGAACACCGACAGCGCAATCAGCCCCAGCATTTT.